The present TCR beta chain was sequenced within a study of blood T cell repertoires in COVID-19. The CDR3 length is 15 residues. Trimming shortened V by 3 bases and J by 1 base, and 12 bases separated the two germline ends. The V gene's germline CDR1 is MGHDK and CDR2 SYGVNS. Sequencing used immunoSEQ multiplex PCR; TCRdb keeps in-frame clones, though not all of them. The sample lists roughly 240,000 clones, around 88% occurring once. This chain uses TRBV25-1 with TRBJ1-1; D possibly corresponds to TRBD1 (5 bases). The specimen sequenced was PBMCs or T cells enriched from blood (not recorded which). The TCR originated in a woman aged 40 to 55 with acute COVID-19. CDR3 amino acids: CASSERGRRNTEAFF. The CDR3 bases are TGTGCCAGCAGTGAGCGGGGCAGACGGAACACTGAAGCTTTCTTT.